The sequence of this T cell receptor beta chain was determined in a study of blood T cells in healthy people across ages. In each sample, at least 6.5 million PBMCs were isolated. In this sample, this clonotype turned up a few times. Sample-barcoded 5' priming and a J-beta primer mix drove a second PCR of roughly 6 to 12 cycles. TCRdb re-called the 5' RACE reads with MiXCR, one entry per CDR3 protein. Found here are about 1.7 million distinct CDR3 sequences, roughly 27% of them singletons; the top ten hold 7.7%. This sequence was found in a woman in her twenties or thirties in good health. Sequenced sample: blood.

The CDR3 region has the DNA TGCGCCAGCAGAGGGGGTAGCACCGGGGAGCTGTTTTTT. Its protein is CASRGGSTGELFF. V usage is TRBV4-3 and J usage is TRBJ2-2, with D possibly matching TRBD1 (6 bases). This CDR3 contains 13 residues. Trimming took 6 bases from V and 4 from J, leaving 9 bases between them. Germline V gives CDR1 LGHNA, CDR2 YSLEER.